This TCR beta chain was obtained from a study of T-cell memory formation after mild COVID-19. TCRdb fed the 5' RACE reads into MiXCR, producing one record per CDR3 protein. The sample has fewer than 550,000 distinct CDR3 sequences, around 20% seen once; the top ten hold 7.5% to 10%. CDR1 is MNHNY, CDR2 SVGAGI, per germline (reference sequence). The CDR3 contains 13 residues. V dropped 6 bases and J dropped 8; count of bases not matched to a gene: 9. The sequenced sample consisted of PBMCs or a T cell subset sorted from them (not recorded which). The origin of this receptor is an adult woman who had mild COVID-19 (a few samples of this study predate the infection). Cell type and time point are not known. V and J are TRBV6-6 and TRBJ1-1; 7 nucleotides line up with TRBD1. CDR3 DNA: TGTGCCAGCAGCAGCGGACAGGCGCAAGAAGCTTTCTTT. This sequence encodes CASSSGQAQEAFF.